The T cell receptor (beta chain) described here comes from a study of naive and memory T cell subsets (dated by TCRdb to the late 2010s). Some background on the complete study: Sorted naive and memory T cell subsets from peripheral blood were analyzed in the study using a UMI-based, open-source pipeline for TCR alpha and beta sequencing. Complete agreement was observed between the functional CMV T cell responses and the IgG serology results. RNA was DNase-treated and reverse transcribed with TCR constant-region primers, mostly using SuperScript III. The research as a whole found: In both CD4 and CD8 cells, the Gini index increased while Shannon and inverse Simpson diversity decreased from naive through CM, EM and EMRA. Single alpha or beta chain sequences, rather than paired alpha/beta receptors, were used to define clonotypes. RNA-based TCR counts may be affected by expression changes linked to T cell activation and differentiation. The repertoire findings for the naive and memory subsets could not be validated against a ground truth, as none was available. After error correction, over 95% of naive TCR sequences appeared only once, giving much steeper abundance distributions than memory subsets. TCR abundance followed a power law with an exponent that was different for naive and memory subsets but consistent across the three individuals.

V loses 1 base at its end and J loses 4 bases; junction bases beyond the gene matches: 8. The germline V gene (reference sequence) sets CDR1 to SGHNT and CDR2 to YYREEE. The CDR3, from cysteine to phenylalanine, totals 17 residues. Only the CDR3 DNA stays, 51 bases, in frame from base 1. This clonotype came up a few times. What this receptor recognizes is not known. Base qualities are not provided; no much larger clone lies one nucleotide away. Library prep was done by UMI-ligation and nested PCR. The beta constant-region primer consisted of an equimolar mixture of two oligonucleotides that together covered TRBC1 and TRBC2. Four rounds of PCR, combining the SP2 primer with nested alpha and beta constant-region primers, were used to amplify the ligated cDNA. A single-stranded oligonucleotide bearing the SP2 primer plus a 12-nucleotide UMI was ligated onto the 3' end of the cDNA by T4 RNA ligase 1. The ligation reaction was kept at 16 degrees C for about 19-25 hours. PCR2 was typically performed as a SYBR Green qPCR and was stopped at a predetermined threshold so that over-amplification was prevented. Every purification after the first one was done using Agencourt AMPure XP magnetic beads. Libraries were quantified by Qubit and checked on a TapeStation, where a main peak was expected near 650 bp. The pooled libraries were sequenced on an Illumina MiSeq using v2 2x251 paired-end kits, which usually yielded roughly 0.9-2 million reads per sample. Libraries were pooled at about 4.3 nM per sample, and roughly 4.5-7.5% PhiX was added to improve cluster recognition. The authors processed their data as follows. Decombinator assigned V and J genes to Demultiplexor-processed FASTQ reads by tag matching, allowing a single base-pair mismatch. Collapsinator used UMIs to correct both sequencing errors and frequency errors arising from PCR heterogeneity. TCRs were translated and CDR3s were extracted from the conserved cysteine to the FGXG phenylalanine by CDR3Translator, with non-productive sequences being flagged. Gini, Shannon entropy and inverse Simpson indices were calculated on repertoires that had been subsampled to equal numbers of UMI-defined TCRs. Power-law fits to clonotype abundance distributions were performed by maximum likelihood within the linear range. On one naive CD8 sample, the pipeline and MIGEC gave similar UMI counts, unique TCR numbers and clonal distributions. A set of 7,322 CMV-associated CDR3 sequences, compiled from VDJdb and a published dataset, was used to search the repertoires. TCRdb ran its own pipeline on the public reads, namely fastp trimming at Q25 and MiXCR clone calling, and kept in-frame beta chains. One record per CDR3 amino acid sequence lists the most common genes and DNA. The V and J calls and clone size come from TCRdb's table, not from the authors' own analysis. Present in this sample are over 25,000 distinct CDR3 sequences, around 20% of which were seen just once. Jointly, the top ten make up more than 3% of the sample.

From the second PCR step onward, the TCR alpha chain libraries and the TCR beta chain libraries were amplified separately. CMV status of each donor was established by measuring IFNgamma production from CD4+ T cells after fresh PBMCs were stimulated overnight with CMV viral lysate. Using Miltenyi beads, CD4 T cells were first positively selected, and CD8 T cells were then positively selected from the CD4-negative fraction. Cells stained for CD3, CD4, CD8, CD45RA, CD27 and a live/dead dye were sorted on a BD Aria II into four subsets by CD45RA and CD27. Effector memory cells were sorted as CD45RA-CD27-, whereas EMRA cells were sorted as CD45RA+CD27-. Blood was obtained from a few healthy volunteers, and the blood from each volunteer was fractionated into CD4 and CD8 T cells and subsequently into four differentiation subsets. Approximately 110 ml of peripheral blood was taken from each donor, and PBMC were separated by density-gradient centrifugation on Ficoll-Paque PLUS. The sorted cells were lysed in RLT buffer, after which RNA was extracted using a Qiagen RNeasy kit and kept at -80 degrees C.

This chain is built from TRBV5-4 and TRBJ2-5; 12 bases in between match TRBD2. The receptor's source is a human donor in good health. The specimen sequenced was effector memory CD4+ T cells from blood. The sample's cell subset or site label, decoded: effector memory, CD45RA- CD27-. The sequenced DNA is TGTGCCAGCAGCTTGTCTAGCGGGAGGGCCAGTGGAGAGACCCAGTACTTC. Its protein reads: CASSLSSGRASGETQYF.